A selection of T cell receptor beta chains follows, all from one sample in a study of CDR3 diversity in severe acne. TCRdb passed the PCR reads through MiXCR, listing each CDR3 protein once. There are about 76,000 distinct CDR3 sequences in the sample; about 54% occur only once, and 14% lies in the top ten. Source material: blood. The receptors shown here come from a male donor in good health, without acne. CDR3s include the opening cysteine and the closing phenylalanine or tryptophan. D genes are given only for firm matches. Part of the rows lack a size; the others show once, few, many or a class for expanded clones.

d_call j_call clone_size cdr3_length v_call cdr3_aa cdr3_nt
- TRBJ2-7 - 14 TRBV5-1 CASSYGTGFREQYF TGCGCCAGCAGCTACGGGACGGGGTTTCGCGAGCAGTACTTC
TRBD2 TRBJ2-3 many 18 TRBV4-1 CASSQDTSGRAWADTQYF TGCGCCAGCAGCCAAGATACTAGCGGGAGGGCCTGGGCAGATACGCAGTATTTT
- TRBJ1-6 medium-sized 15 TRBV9 CASSARGALGSPLHF TGTGCCAGCAGCGCCAGGGGTGCTCTGGGGTCACCCCTCCACTTT
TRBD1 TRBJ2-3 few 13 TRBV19 CASSGGEADTQYF TGTGCCAGTTCAGGGGGCGAGGCAGATACGCAGTATTTT
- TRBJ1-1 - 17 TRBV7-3 CASSGLGLAGGYKEAFF TGTGCCAGCAGCGGCCTCGGACTAGCGGGAGGGTATAAGGAAGCTTTCTTT
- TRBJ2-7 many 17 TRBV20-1 CSARPGQPAGLEIEQYF TGCAGTGCTAGACCAGGACAGCCAGCGGGGCTGGAAATCGAGCAGTACTTC
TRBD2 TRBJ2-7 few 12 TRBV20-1 CSTRDYHYEQYF TGCAGCACCAGGGACTATCACTACGAGCAGTACTTC
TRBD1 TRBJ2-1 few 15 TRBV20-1 CSARRTGGYLNQQFF TGCAGTGCTAGAAGGACAGGGGGATACCTTAATCAGCAGTTCTTC
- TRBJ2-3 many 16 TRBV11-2 CASSLPPFRDTDTQYF TGTGCCAGCAGCCTCCCTCCGTTCAGGGACACAGATACGCAGTATTTT
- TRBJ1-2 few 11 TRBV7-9 CASIRLGSDTF TGTGCCAGCATACGTCTGGGGTCGGACACCTTC
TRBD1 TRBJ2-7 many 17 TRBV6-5 CASSYGAGQGGSYEQYF TGTGCCAGCAGTTACGGGGCGGGACAGGGTGGCTCCTACGAGCAGTACTTC
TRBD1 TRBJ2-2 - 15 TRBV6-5 CASSRDSPFTGELFF TGTGCCAGCAGCCGGGACAGCCCATTCACCGGGGAGCTGTTTTTT
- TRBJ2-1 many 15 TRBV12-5 CASGLVGGAYNEQFF TGTGCTAGTGGTTTGGTAGGCGGGGCCTACAATGAGCAGTTCTTC
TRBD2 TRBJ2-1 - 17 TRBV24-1 CATSDPGLAGSYNEQFF TGTGCCACCAGTGACCCAGGACTAGCGGGCTCCTACAATGAGCAGTTCTTC
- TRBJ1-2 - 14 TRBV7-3 CASSLYRVGSGYTF TGTGCCAGCAGCTTATACAGGGTGGGGTCGGGCTACACCTTC
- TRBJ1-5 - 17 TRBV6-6 CASSYRGFRGFNQPQHF TGTGCCAGCAGTTACCGGGGGTTCCGTGGGTTCAATCAGCCCCAGCATTTT
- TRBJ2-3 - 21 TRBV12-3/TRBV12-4 CASSATSPSTDTQFSTDTQYF TGTGCCAGCAGCGCTACTAGCCCTAGCACAGATACGCAGTTCAGCACAGATACGCAGTATTTT
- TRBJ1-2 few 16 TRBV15 CATSRDPTQPGYGYTF TGTGCCACCAGCAGAGACCCGACCCAACCGGGGTATGGCTACACCTTC
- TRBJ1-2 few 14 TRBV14 CASSLAGIENGYTF TGTGCCAGCAGCCTAGCCGGGATCGAAAATGGCTACACCTTC
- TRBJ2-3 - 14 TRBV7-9 CASSLVGPTDTQYF TGTGCCAGCAGCTTGGTCGGACCCACAGATACGCAGTATTTT
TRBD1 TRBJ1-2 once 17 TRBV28 CASSLVSIGQGGRGYTF TGTGCCAGCAGTTTAGTATCAATTGGACAGGGGGGAAGGGGCTACACCTTC
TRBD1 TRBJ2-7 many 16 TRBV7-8 CASSLGSGTGVYEQYF TGTGCCAGCAGCTTAGGGTCCGGGACAGGGGTCTACGAGCAGTACTTC